This T cell receptor (beta chain) is from a study of a mutant IDH1 vaccine in newly diagnosed glioma. Across the whole study: Eight vaccine injections were given to patients in weeks 1, 3, 5, 7, 11, 15, 19 and 23. Previous treatment comprised radiotherapy, temozolomide, or both, mostly both.

Stated time point: week 11, during vaccination. A 20-mer mutant IDH1 peptide at 300 ug was injected subcutaneously with topical imiquimod. Donor diagnoses consisted of new WHO grade 3 or 4 IDH1-mutant, ATRX-lost astrocytomas. This clone was found once. As yet, its antigen is unknown. This table comes from immunoSEQ multiplex PCR, and its TCRdb copy is limited to in-frame clones, with some not included. The repertoire holds 20,000 to 25,000 clones, with 55% to 75% as singletons. The CDR3 has 16 amino acids. Trimming pared 0 bases from V and 4 bases from J, leaving 17 bases between. Germline CDR1 reads SGDLS; CDR2 reads YYNGEE.

The receptor comes from a young man with glioma. Some clones in this sample may be carry-over from other donors' samples. The V gene is TRBV9, the J gene TRBJ2-7, with TRBD2 as a possible D gene (5 bases). The sample here was peripheral blood mononuclear cells (PBMCs), taken from a glioma patient whose treatment included an IDH1 peptide vaccine. The CDR3 reads CASSVGGLVSFYEQYF. As DNA, the CDR3 is TGTGCCAGCAGCGTAGGAGGGCTAGTGTCGTTTTACGAGCAGTACTTC.